The clone carrying this T cell receptor beta chain has at least ten counts. TCRdb independently ran MiXCR on the 5' RACE reads; one entry per CDR3 protein. The table lists about 46,000 distinct CDR3 sequences, about 2% of them singletons, with 2% to 2.5% in the top ten. The data were taken from a study of neurological immune-mediated disorders. The CDR3 runs to 16 residues. V was shortened by 5 bases and J by 2 bases, with 16 bases between the two germline ends. The germline gives CDR1 SEHNR, CDR2 FQNEAQ (reference sequence). The chain carries TRBV7-9 and TRBJ1-3, with D maybe TRBD1 (5 bases). This TCR came from a woman aged 35 to 49 with multiple sclerosis. The sample taken for sequencing was PBMCs. The CDR3 here is CASSPSWRGTGNTIYF. CDR3 DNA sequence: TGTGCCAGCAGCCCCTCGTGGAGGGGTACTGGAAACACCATATATTTT. Supplemented by reference TRBV7-9 and TRBJ1-3, the full variable domain reads DTGVSQNPRHKITKRGQNVTFRCDPISEHNRLYWYRQTLGQGPEFLTYFQNEAQLEKSRLLSDRFSAERPKGSFSTLEIQRTEQGDSAMYLCASSPSWRGTGNTIYFGEGSWLTVV.